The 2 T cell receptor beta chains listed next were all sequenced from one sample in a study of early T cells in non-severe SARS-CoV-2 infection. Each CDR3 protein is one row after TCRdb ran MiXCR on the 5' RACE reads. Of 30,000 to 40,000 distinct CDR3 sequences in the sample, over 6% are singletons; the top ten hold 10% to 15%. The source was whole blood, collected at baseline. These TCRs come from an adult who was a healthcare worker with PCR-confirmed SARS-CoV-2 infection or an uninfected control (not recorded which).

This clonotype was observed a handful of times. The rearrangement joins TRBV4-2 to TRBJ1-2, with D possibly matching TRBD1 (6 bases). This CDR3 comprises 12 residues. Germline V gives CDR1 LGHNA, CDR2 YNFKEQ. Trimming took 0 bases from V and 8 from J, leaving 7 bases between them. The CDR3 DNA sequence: TGTGCCAGCAGCCAAGACAGGGGCGGCTACACCTTC. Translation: CASSQDRGGYTF.

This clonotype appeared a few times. In nucleotides, the CDR3 is TGTGCCAGCAGTCCTAGCGGGAGGTCCTCCTACGAGCAGTACTTC. It is translated as CASSPSGRSSYEQYF. J is TRBJ2-7 and V is TRBV28, with 11 bases lining up with TRBD2. J was trimmed by 0 bases and V by 5 bases; bases with no gene match: 3. The CDR3 is made up of 15 amino acids. Germline loops: CDR1 MDHEN, CDR2 SYDVKM.